This is a list of T cell receptor beta chains from one sample in a study of T cells after yellow fever vaccination. In TCRdb, the 5' RACE reads were re-called with MiXCR into one record per CDR3 protein. The table lists more than 450,000 distinct CDR3 sequences, 20% to 25% of them singletons. Sequences were derived from PBMCs, sampled roughly 20 days after the first yellow fever vaccination. The origin of the receptors is a man in his late teens or twenties who received the YFV17D yellow fever vaccine. Both conserved end residues are part of each CDR3. A D gene is named only where the DNA matches it firmly. A row's size may be missing; if present it is once, few, many or a size class.

j_call	d_call	clone_size	v_call	cdr3_nt	cdr3_aa
TRBJ2-7	-	-	TRBV11-1	TGTGCCAGCAGCGTCCACTTTGGGCAGGACCAACTCTCCTACGAGCAGTACTTC	CASSVHFGQDQLSYEQYF
TRBJ2-1	-	few	TRBV5-1	TGCGCCAGCACTAGGGGGGGCCCACACAATGAGCAGTTCTTC	CASTRGGPHNEQFF
TRBJ2-5	TRBD1	few	TRBV18	TGTGCCAGCTCACCAGTGACAGGGCCGCAACGAGTGACCCAGTACTTC	CASSPVTGPQRVTQYF
TRBJ2-1	-	many	TRBV7-9	TGTGCCAGCAGCTTCCCGCCCCGGTTGGGAAATGAGCAGTTCTTC	CASSFPPRLGNEQFF
TRBJ2-1	-	-	TRBV9	TGTGCCAGCAGCGCGCAAAAAGCGGCTGGTGAGCAGTTCTTC	CASSAQKAAGEQFF
TRBJ1-1	-	few	TRBV30	TGTGCCTGGAGTGTACAGATAAACACTGAAGCTTTCTTT	CAWSVQINTEAFF
TRBJ1-2	-	few	TRBV28	TGTGCCAGCAGATGGTCGGGGGCCTATGGCTACACCTTC	CASRWSGAYGYTF
TRBJ1-1	-	few	TRBV4-1	TGCGCCAGCAGCCAGTCGAGGGACACTGAAGCTTTCTTT	CASSQSRDTEAFF
TRBJ2-5	-	-	TRBV3-1	TGTGCCAGCAGCCTTCAGACCACTCCCGGCGAGACCCAGTACTTC	CASSLQTTPGETQYF
TRBJ2-5	TRBD1	few	TRBV4-1	TGCGCCAGCAGCCTACCCGGGACAGGGTGGGAGACCCAGTACTTC	CASSLPGTGWETQYF
TRBJ2-4	-	-	TRBV20-1	TGCAGTGCCGGACCCAGAATTAACATTCAGTACTTC	CSAGPRINIQYF
TRBJ2-1	TRBD2	-	TRBV7-3	TGTGCCAGCAGCCAGAGACTAGCGGGGGACGGTGAGCAGTTCTTC	CASSQRLAGDGEQFF